The 23 T cell receptor beta chains below were found in one sample sequenced in a study of T cell responses to AZD1222 COVID-19 vaccine. Profiled with immunoSEQ multiplex PCR; TCRdb holds only in-frame clones, not every one. The data hold some 180,000 clones, with just over 90% observed a single time. The input for sequencing was peripheral blood, taken 28 days after the second AZD1222 dose. The receptor set was obtained from an adult who received the AZD1222 COVID-19 vaccine.

This clone appeared a single time. J is TRBJ1-6 and V is TRBV2; D unclear. Trimming removed 6 bases from V and 5 bases from J, with 8 bases in between. CDR3 length: 13 residues. Germline V gives CDR1 SNHLY, CDR2 FYNNEI. CDR3 in DNA: TGTGCCAGCAGGGGTGAAAATAATTCACCCCTCCACTTT. This sequence encodes CASRGENNSPLHF.

This sequence joins TRBV5-1 and TRBJ2-7; D is uncertain. The germline V and J ends were trimmed by 5 bases and 6 bases, with 18 bases remaining between them. The germline CDR1 and CDR2 sequences are SGHRS and YFSETQ. CDR3 size: 14 residues. The CDR3 is CASRGTVGLVEQYF. CDR3 sequence (DNA): TGCGCCAGCAGAGGCACAGTGGGCCTGGTCGAGCAGTACTTC.

V usage is TRBV18 and J usage is TRBJ1-1, with D perhaps TRBD1 (5 bases). With 2 bases removed from V and 1 base from J, the gap between germline ends came to 8 bases. This CDR3 is 14 amino acids long. Germline CDR1 and CDR2: KGHSH and LQKENI. The CDR3: CASSPFQGNTEAFF. CDR3 DNA: TGTGCCAGCTCACCATTCCAGGGGAACACTGAAGCTTTCTTT.

This clone turned up a few times. J is TRBJ2-1 and V is TRBV18; 7 bases fit TRBD1. The CDR3 contains 13 residues. The germline V gene has CDR1 KGHSH and CDR2 LQKENI. Germline trimming cut 6 bases from V and 9 bases from J; bases unmatched to any gene: 8. CDR3 sequence reads: CASSPGTVGEQFF. As DNA, the CDR3 is TGTGCCAGCTCTCCCGGGACAGTGGGTGAGCAGTTCTTC.

This chain connects TRBV2 to TRBJ1-2; a possible D gene is TRBD1 (5 bases). CDR1 and CDR2 from the germline V gene are SNHLY and FYNNEI. V lost 6 bases, J lost 2 bases, and 16 bases lay in between. The CDR3 is 15 residues long. In DNA, the CDR3 is TGTGCCAGCAGAGGGACCCGCACTCGGAACTATGGCTACACCTTC. This codes for CASRGTRTRNYGYTF.

The rearrangement uses TRBV7-9 and TRBJ1-3; unclear D gene. The CDR3 length is 15 residues. V gave up 5 bases and J gave up 0 bases, with 11 bases separating them. Germline V gene lookup returns CDR1 SEHNR and CDR2 FQNEAQ (reference sequence). CDR3 coding DNA: TGTGCCAGCAGCCCAAGGACGGTCTCTGGAAACACCATATATTTT. This translates into CASSPRTVSGNTIYF.

The chain combines TRBV7-9 with TRBJ2-1, with D perhaps TRBD1 (5 bases). The germline V and J ends were trimmed by 4 bases and 5 bases, with 9 bases remaining between them. Germline CDR1 reads SEHNR; CDR2 reads FQNEAQ (reference sequence). The CDR3 has 13 amino acids. The CDR3 coding sequence is TGTGCCAGCAGCTCGAGACAGAACAATGAGCAGTTCTTC. Residues: CASSSRQNNEQFF.

The chain recombines TRBV2 with TRBJ2-1, with 10 bases identical to TRBD2. CDR1 SNHLY and CDR2 FYNNEI come from the germline V gene. This CDR3 has 15 residues. V lost 4 bases, J lost 6 bases, and 6 bases stayed unmatched. CDR3 nucleotides: TGTGCCAGCAGTGTTAGGGGACTAGCGACCAATGAGCAGTTCTTC. Translated: CASSVRGLATNEQFF.

This clone was picked up one time. This chain connects TRBV7-9 to TRBJ2-1, with TRBD1 matching over 8 bases. Germline V CDR1 and CDR2: SEHNR, FQNEAQ (reference sequence). V shed 5 bases, J shed 6 bases, and the junction held 15 bases outside the gene matches. CDR3 length: 17 residues. This CDR3 is CASSPIPRQGKANEQFF. The CDR3 nucleotides are TGTGCCAGCAGCCCGATACCGCGACAGGGGAAGGCCAATGAGCAGTTCTTC.

The chain employs TRBV28 and TRBJ2-6; either TRBD1 or TRBD2 may supply D (6 bases each). Germline V lookup: CDR1 MDHEN, CDR2 SYDVKM. CDR3 length equals 15 residues. V lost 10 bases to trimming and J lost 2 bases, with 15 bases between them. In DNA, the CDR3 is TGTGCCACAGCGGTCGGGGGCGCTGGGGCCAACGTCCTGACTTTC. Its translation: CATAVGGAGANVLTF.

The chain couples TRBV9 to TRBJ2-2; D unresolved. Germline V gene sequence: CDR1 SGDLS, CDR2 YYNGEE. V was clipped by 0 bases and J by 1 base, with 10 bases between them. This CDR3 contains 16 residues. CDR3 nucleotide sequence: TGTGCCAGCAGCGTAGAGGAAGGGCAGAACACCGGGGAGCTGTTTTTT. As protein: CASSVEEGQNTGELFF. Using reference TRBV9 and TRBJ2-2 for the parts outside the CDR3, the full variable domain is DSGVTQTPKHLITATGQRVTLRCSPRSGDLSVYWYQQSLDQGLQFLIQYYNGEERAKGNILERFSAQQFPDLHSELNLSSLELGDSALYFCASSVEEGQNTGELFFGEGSRLTVL.

V gene TRBV18 combines with J gene TRBJ1-5; 7 bases map to TRBD1. This CDR3 spans 14 amino acids. With V trimmed by 6 bases and J by 7 bases, 9 bases remained unmatched. Germline loops: CDR1 KGHSH, CDR2 LQKENI. CDR3 DNA sequence: TGTGCCAGCTCCCAGGAACAGGGGAGACAGCCCCAGCATTTT. Its protein product is CASSQEQGRQPQHF.

The gene calls are TRBV6-2 or TRBV6-3 and TRBJ2-7; TRBD1 matches at 8 bases. There are 14 residues in the CDR3. V trimming: 5 bases; J trimming: 4 bases; junction bases outside the gene matches: 7. Germline V gene data show CDR1 as MNHEY and CDR2 as SVGEGT. This CDR3 reads CASSTRQGRYEQYF. CDR3 DNA: TGTGCCAGCAGTACCCGACAGGGGAGGTACGAGCAGTACTTC.

The rearrangement uses TRBV18 and TRBJ1-2; D gene unclear. V lost 3 bases to trimming and J lost 0 bases, with 11 bases between them. This CDR3 is 15 amino acids long. The germline gives CDR1 KGHSH, CDR2 LQKENI. The DNA of the CDR3 is TGTGCCAGCTCACCCCAGACGGCAGCTAACTATGGCTACACCTTC. Residues: CASSPQTAANYGYTF.

The chain uses TRBV6-5 and TRBJ1-3; no clear D. Germline V lookup: CDR1 MNHEY, CDR2 SVGAGI. The germline V and J ends were trimmed by 6 bases and 4 bases, with 10 bases remaining between them. The CDR3 has 13 residues. CDR3 amino acids: CASRALSGNTIYF. Here the CDR3 DNA reads TGTGCCAGCAGGGCCTTAAGCGGAAACACCATATATTTT.

The J gene is TRBJ1-5, the V gene TRBV7-3, with a weak D call TRBD1 (6 bases). The germline V gene encodes CDR1 SGHTA and CDR2 FQGTGA. Trimming stripped 10 bases from V and 6 bases from J, with 16 bases between. The CDR3 is 13 residues long. The CDR3 is CAIHRVGGQPQHF. The CDR3 bases are TGTGCCATTCACAGGGTTGGGGGTCAGCCCCAGCATTTT.

This clone was seen only once. CDR3 sequence reads: CASSLGYRGPYEQYF. CDR3 sequence (DNA): TGTGCCAGCAGCTTGGGTTATAGAGGGCCCTACGAGCAGTACTTC. V is TRBV5-6 and J is TRBJ2-7, with D possibly TRBD2 on 5 matching bases. Germline V lookup: CDR1 SGHDT, CDR2 YYEEEE. The CDR3 is 15 residues long. V dropped 0 bases and J dropped 2 bases, with 12 bases sitting between them.

This sequence joins TRBV18 and TRBJ2-7; 8 nucleotides line up with TRBD2. V shed 3 bases, J shed 0 bases, and the junction held 10 bases outside the gene matches. Germline V gene lookup returns CDR1 KGHSH and CDR2 LQKENI. The CDR3 is 17 amino acids. The CDR3 spells CASSPQGTSSSSYEQYF. The CDR3 DNA reads as TGTGCCAGCTCACCCCAAGGGACTAGTTCGAGCTCCTACGAGCAGTACTTC.

In its sample, this clone is medium-sized. V gene TRBV6-8 combines with J gene TRBJ2-7; TRBD1 might be the D (6 bases). The germline CDR1 and CDR2 sequences are MNHGY and SAAAGT. This CDR3 comprises 15 residues. V lost 10 bases and J lost 1, with 20 bases in between. CDR3 amino acids: CANKPFSGQSYEQYF. The CDR3 nucleotides are TGTGCCAACAAACCCTTTTCGGGACAATCCTACGAGCAGTACTTC.

V and J are TRBV2 and TRBJ1-4, with no clear D. CDR3 length: 12 amino acids. The V gene lost 8 bases and the J gene lost 0 bases, with 4 bases spanning the gap. Per the germline V gene, CDR1 is SNHLY and CDR2 is FYNNEI. Here the CDR3 DNA reads TGTGCCAGCGCCCCAACTAATGAAAAACTGTTTTTT. It codes for CASAPTNEKLFF.

The gene calls are TRBV2 and TRBJ1-1; the D is unclear. V was pared by 10 bases and J by 7 bases, with 19 bases between. CDR3 length: 13 amino acids. Germline V gene data show CDR1 as SNHLY and CDR2 as FYNNEI. CDR3 sequence: CATIAAQVREAFF. CDR3 DNA: TGTGCCACCATTGCAGCCCAGGTGCGTGAAGCTTTCTTT. Looking up the rest from reference TRBV2 and TRBJ1-1 gives the full variable domain: EPEVTQTPSHQVTQMGQEVILRCVPISNHLYFYWYRQILGQKVEFLVSFYNNEISEKSEIFDDQFSVERPDGSNFTLKIRSTKLEDSAMYFCATIAAQVREAFFGQGTRLTVV.

The V call is TRBV4-3, the J call TRBJ2-7, with TRBD1 matching 7 bases. The germline V gene encodes CDR1 LGHNA and CDR2 YSLEER. The CDR3 contains 13 residues. J gave up 7 bases and V 3 bases, and 6 bases lay outside the gene matches. The CDR3 region is CASSHDRDREQYF. The CDR3 DNA sequence: TGCGCCAGCAGCCATGACAGGGATCGGGAGCAGTACTTC.

J is TRBJ1-5 and V is TRBV19, with D unresolved. Trimming removed 4 bases at V and 7 bases at J, with 14 bases between. The CDR3 consists of 14 residues. Germline CDR1 and CDR2: LNHDA and SQIVND (reference sequence). CDR3: CASSKGIGGQPQHF. CDR3 nucleotide sequence: TGTGCCAGTAGTAAAGGGATCGGTGGACAGCCCCAGCATTTT.